This paragraph reports one T cell receptor (beta chain). Its antigen is still unknown. Base-call qualities are not available, and no considerably larger clone is one nucleotide away. From the cysteine up to the phenylalanine, the CDR3 has a length of 14 residues. Only the CDR3 DNA stays, 42 bases, in frame from base 1. V is cut back by 5 bases and J by 10 bases, with 9 bases in the junction unmatched. The germline V gene (reference sequence) gives CDR1 as LNHDA and CDR2 as SQIVND. This record belongs to a study of blood T cell repertoires in COVID-19 (dated by TCRdb to 2020 to 2022). In the study overall: The collaborator samples originated in the United States, Italy and Spain and spanned the acute and convalescent phases of COVID-19. The material from the prospective study consisted of cDNA or gDNA derived from T cells, B-cell-depleted T cells, or PBMCs. The dataset comprised deeply sampled blood TCRbeta repertoires from subjects exposed to, actively infected with, or recovered from COVID-19. The repertoires were released in a freely available public database intended as a resource for research on the immune response to SARS-CoV-2. The samples were drawn from the first 160 participants of the ongoing ImmuneRACE study and from some 1,300 subjects provided by 6 global collaborators. Nearly every sample came with metadata listing a de-identified subject ID, COVID-19 status, age in years and sex. Where available, HLA class I and class II types were obtained from metadata supplied by the sample provider rather than from assay-based typing. The study at large found these results: Clinical and demographic metadata were provided uncurated, with the amount varying by source and participant.

A second Seattle source provided samples from volunteer blood donors who had recovered from COVID-19. Each collaborating institution followed its own protocols to collect whole blood in K2EDTA tubes. For TCRbeta analysis, collaborators shipped samples as frozen whole blood, isolated PBMCs, or DNA extracted from either of those sample types. TCRbeta CDR3 regions were amplified from genomic DNA by means of the immunoSEQ Assay, a bias-controlled multiplex PCR. Turning to the authors' computational methods: Nucleated cell counts per sample were estimated from amplification of reference gene primers within the assay. To quantify the absolute abundance of each unique TCRbeta CDR3 rearrangement, sequence reads were collapsed and filtered. For each sample, productive Simpson clonality was calculated as the square root of Simpson's diversity index across productive rearrangements. Here the immuneACCESS table is served through TCRdb, limited to in-frame sequences with V and J called. Missing clones are a known gap in these copies; in checked studies unresolved V genes cover under half, and the rest lacks a known reason. V and J calls and clone size are copied from that table; D and trimming were computed from the DNA. This sample comprises some 220,000 clones, around 84% of them detected only once. Clones ranked in the top ten supply about 3% of the sample.

This chain is built from TRBV19 and TRBJ2-1, with 9 junctional bases fitting TRBD1. The specimen was peripheral blood. The TCR comes from a man in his fifties or sixties who had recovered from COVID-19. The nucleotides are TGTGCCAGTAGTCCGGGACAGGGTGGGTACGAGCAGTTCTTC. Translated, this is CASSPGQGGYEQFF.